The subject of this entry is one T cell receptor beta chain. As yet, its antigen is unknown. These data come from a study of a mutant IDH1 vaccine in newly diagnosed glioma. The germline V gene has CDR1 SGHRS and CDR2 YFSETQ. This CDR3 region has 15 residues. Trimming took 6 bases from V and 8 from J, leaving 18 bases between them. Assay: immunoSEQ multiplex PCR; the TCRdb copy retains only in-frame clones and omits some. The table shows 50,000 to 65,000 clones, with 65% occurring only once. Time point described: week 47, end of study. The study gave 300 ug of mutant IDH1 20-mer peptide per vaccine dose, with topical imiquimod. The donors had new WHO grade 3 or 4 astrocytomas; these were IDH1-mutant and ATRX-lost.

The receptor's source is a man in his forties with glioma. Some clones in this sample may be carry-over from other donors' samples. This specimen was peripheral blood mononuclear cells (PBMCs), taken from a glioma patient whose treatment included an IDH1 peptide vaccine. This sequence joins TRBV5-1 and TRBJ1-6; D is perhaps TRBD1 (5 bases). The CDR3 spells CASTPWGGRDSPLHF. CDR3 sequence (DNA): TGCGCCAGCACCCCCTGGGGCGGGAGAGATTCACCCCTCCACTTT.